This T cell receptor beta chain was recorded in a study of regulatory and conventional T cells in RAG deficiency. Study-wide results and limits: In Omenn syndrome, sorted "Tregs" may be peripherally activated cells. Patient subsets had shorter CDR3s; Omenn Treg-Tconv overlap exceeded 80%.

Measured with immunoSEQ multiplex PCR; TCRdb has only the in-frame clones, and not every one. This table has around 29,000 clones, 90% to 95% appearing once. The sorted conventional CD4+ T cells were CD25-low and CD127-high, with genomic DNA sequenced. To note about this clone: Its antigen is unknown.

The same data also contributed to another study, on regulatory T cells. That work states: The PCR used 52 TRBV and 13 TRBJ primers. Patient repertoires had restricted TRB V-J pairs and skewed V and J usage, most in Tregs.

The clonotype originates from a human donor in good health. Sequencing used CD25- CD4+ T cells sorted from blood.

The CDR3 region has the DNA TGTGCCAGCAGCACCAGGACAGCCCAAGAGACCCAGTACTTC. It is translated as CASSTRTAQETQYF. This chain connects TRBV5-5 to TRBJ2-5, with D possibly matching TRBD1 (6 bases). The V gene's germline CDR1 is SGHKS and CDR2 YYEKEE (reference sequence). Between the trimmed V and J ends, which lost 4 bases and 1 base, there was a span of 11 bases. The CDR3 runs 14 residues.